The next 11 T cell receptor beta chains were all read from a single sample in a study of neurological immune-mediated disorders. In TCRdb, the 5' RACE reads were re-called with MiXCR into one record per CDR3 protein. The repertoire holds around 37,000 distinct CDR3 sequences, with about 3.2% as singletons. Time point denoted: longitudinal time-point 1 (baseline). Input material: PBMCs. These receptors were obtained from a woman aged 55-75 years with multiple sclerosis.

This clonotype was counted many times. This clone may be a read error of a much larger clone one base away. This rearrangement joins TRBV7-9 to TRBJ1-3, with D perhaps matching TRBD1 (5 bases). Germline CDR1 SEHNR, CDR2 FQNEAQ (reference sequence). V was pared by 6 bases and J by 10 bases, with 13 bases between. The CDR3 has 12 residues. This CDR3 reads CASSAVDKTIYF. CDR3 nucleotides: TGTGCCAGCAGTGCTGTGGACAAAACCATATATTTT.

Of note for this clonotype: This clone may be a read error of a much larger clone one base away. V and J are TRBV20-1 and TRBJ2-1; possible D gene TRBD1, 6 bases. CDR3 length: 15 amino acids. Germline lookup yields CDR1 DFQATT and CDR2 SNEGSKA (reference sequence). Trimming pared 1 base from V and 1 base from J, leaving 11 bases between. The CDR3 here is CSARARTVSYNEQFF. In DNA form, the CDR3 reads TGCAGTGCTAGAGCTCGGACAGTTTCCTACAATGAGCAGTTCTTC.

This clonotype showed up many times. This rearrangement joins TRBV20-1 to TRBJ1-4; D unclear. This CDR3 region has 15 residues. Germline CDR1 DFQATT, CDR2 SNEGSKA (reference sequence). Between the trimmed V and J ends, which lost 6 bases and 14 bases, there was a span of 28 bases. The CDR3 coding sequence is TGCAGTGCCCCGAATGGGCCGAACACGGTTGGTCGGCTGTTTTTT. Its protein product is CSAPNGPNTVGRLFF.

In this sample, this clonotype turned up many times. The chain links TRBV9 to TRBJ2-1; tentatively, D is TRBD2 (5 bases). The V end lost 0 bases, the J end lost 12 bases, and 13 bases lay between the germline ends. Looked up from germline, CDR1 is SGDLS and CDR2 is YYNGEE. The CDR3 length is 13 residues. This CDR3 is CASSVEIEGLQFF. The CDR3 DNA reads TGTGCCAGCAGCGTAGAGATCGAGGGATTGCAGTTCTTC.

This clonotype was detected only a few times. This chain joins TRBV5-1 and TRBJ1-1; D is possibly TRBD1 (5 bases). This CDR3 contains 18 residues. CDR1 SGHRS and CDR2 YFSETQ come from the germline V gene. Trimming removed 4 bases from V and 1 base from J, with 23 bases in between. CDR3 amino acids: CASSALVPGVGRNTEAFF. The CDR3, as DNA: TGCGCCAGCAGCGCACTTGTTCCTGGGGTGGGGCGGAACACTGAAGCTTTCTTT. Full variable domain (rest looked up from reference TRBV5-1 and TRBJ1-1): KAGVTQTPRYLIKTRGQQVTLSCSPISGHRSVSWYQQTPGQGLQFLFEYFSETQRNKGNFPGRFSGRQFSNSRSEMNVSTLELGDSALYLCASSALVPGVGRNTEAFFGQGTRLTVV.

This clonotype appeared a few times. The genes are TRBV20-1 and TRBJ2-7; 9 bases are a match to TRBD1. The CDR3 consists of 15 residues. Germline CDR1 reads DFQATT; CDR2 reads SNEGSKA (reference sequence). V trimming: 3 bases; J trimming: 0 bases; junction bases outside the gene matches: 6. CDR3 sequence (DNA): TGCAGTGCTAGGGGATCGACAGGGGGCTCCTACGAGCAGTACTTC. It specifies CSARGSTGGSYEQYF.

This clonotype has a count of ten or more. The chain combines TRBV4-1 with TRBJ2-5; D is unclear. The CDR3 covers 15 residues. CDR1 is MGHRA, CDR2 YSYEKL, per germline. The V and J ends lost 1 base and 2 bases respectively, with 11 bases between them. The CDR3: CASSQGGTPQETQYF. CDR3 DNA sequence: TGCGCCAGCAGCCAAGGTGGTACGCCTCAAGAGACCCAGTACTTC.

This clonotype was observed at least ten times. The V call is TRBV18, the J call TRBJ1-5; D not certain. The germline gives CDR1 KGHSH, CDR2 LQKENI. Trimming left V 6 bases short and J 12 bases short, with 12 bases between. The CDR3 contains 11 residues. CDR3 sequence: CASSPGEFQHF. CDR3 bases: TGTGCCAGCTCCCCCGGGGAGTTCCAGCATTTT.

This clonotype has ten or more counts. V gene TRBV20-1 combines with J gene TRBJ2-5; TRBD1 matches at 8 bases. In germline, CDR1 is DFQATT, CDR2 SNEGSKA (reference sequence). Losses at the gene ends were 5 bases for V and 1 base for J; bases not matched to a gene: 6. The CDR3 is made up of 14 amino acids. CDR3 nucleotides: TGCAGTGCTCGGACAGGGACGGGCCAAGAGACCCAGTACTTC. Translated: CSARTGTGQETQYF.

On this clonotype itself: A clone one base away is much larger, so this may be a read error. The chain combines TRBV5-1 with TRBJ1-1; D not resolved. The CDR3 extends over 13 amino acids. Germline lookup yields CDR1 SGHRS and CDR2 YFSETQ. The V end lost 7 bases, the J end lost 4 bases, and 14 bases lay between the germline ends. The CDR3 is CASGESLGTEAFF. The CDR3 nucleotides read TGCGCCAGCGGCGAGTCCCTGGGCACTGAAGCTTTCTTT.

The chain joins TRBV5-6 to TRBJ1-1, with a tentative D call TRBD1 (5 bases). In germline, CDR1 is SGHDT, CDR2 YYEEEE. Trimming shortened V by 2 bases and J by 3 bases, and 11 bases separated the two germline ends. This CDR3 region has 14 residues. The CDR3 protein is CASSFAGLDTEAFF. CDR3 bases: TGTGCCAGCAGCTTCGCAGGGCTGGACACTGAAGCTTTCTTT. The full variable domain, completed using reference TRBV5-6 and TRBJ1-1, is DAGVTQSPTHLIKTRGQQVTLRCSPKSGHDTVSWYQQALGQGPQFIFQYYEEEERQRGNFPDRFSGHQFPNYSSELNVNALLLGDSALYLCASSFAGLDTEAFFGQGTRLTVV.